One sample yielded the 7 T cell receptor beta chains listed below, sequenced in a study of blood T cell repertoires in COVID-19. Produced via immunoSEQ multiplex PCR; TCRdb's table is partial and in-frame only. The sample lists roughly 26,000 clones, approximately 66% occurring once. What was sequenced was peripheral blood. The source of these receptors is a man aged 60 to 69 with active or convalescent COVID-19.

This clone was seen only a few times. V usage is TRBV5-1 and J usage is TRBJ2-1; D ambiguous. The germline gives CDR1 SGHRS, CDR2 YFSETQ. CDR3 length equals 12 residues. V lost 1 base to trimming and J lost 7 bases, with 6 bases between them. The CDR3 spells CASSLTRNEQFF. The CDR3 nucleotides are TGCGCCAGCAGCTTGACAAGAAATGAGCAGTTCTTC.

This clone was seen a few times. This sequence joins TRBV7-9 and TRBJ1-6; the match to TRBD1 covers 7 bases. The junction had 2 bases not matched to a gene; V was cut back by 5 bases and J by 4 bases. Per germline, CDR1 SEHNR and CDR2 FQNEAQ (reference sequence). The CDR3 is 14 amino acids. CDR3 DNA sequence: TGTGCCAGCAGCCTGACAGGGTATAATTCACCCCTCCACTTT. It encodes CASSLTGYNSPLHF.

The CDR3 loop is CATSALAGGSTGELFF. Written as DNA, the CDR3 is TGTGCCACCAGCGCACTAGCGGGGGGATCTACCGGGGAGCTGTTTTTT. The chain joins TRBV15 to TRBJ2-2, with 12 bases lining up with TRBD2. Germline values: CDR1 LNHNV, CDR2 YYDKDF (reference sequence). This CDR3 is built from 16 residues. Trimming at V came to 5 bases and at J to 5 bases, leaving 6 bases not matched to a gene.

The DNA for the CDR3 is TGTGCCAGCAGCTCCAGCCGACTAGCGGCGAACACCGGGGAGCTGTTTTTT. Its translation: CASSSSRLAANTGELFF. The chain links TRBV7-6 to TRBJ2-2; 9 bases are a match to TRBD2. Germline CDR1 reads SGHVS; CDR2 reads FNYEAQ. This CDR3 region has 17 residues. Trimming took 4 bases from V and 0 from J; bases not matched to a gene: 6.

This clone has just a few counts. The CDR3 here is CASSGGQGGFHYGYTF. CDR3 bases: TGTGCCAGCAGCGGGGGACAGGGGGGTTTTCACTATGGCTACACCTTC. V gene TRBV3-1 (or the pseudogene TRBV3-2) combines with J gene TRBJ1-2, with 11 bases aligning to TRBD1. Losses at the gene ends were 5 bases for V and 3 bases for J; bases not matched to a gene: 8. CDR1 is LGHDT and CDR2 is YNNKEL in the germline V gene (reference sequence). This CDR3 has 16 residues.

This rearrangement joins TRBV6-5 to TRBJ1-2; D remains unclear. Trimming removed 7 bases from V and 2 bases from J, with 11 bases in between. Germline CDR1 reads MNHEY; CDR2 reads SVGAGI. This CDR3 spans 13 amino acids. DNA for the CDR3: TGTGCCAGCATCCCAACGGTAAACTATGGCTACACCTTC. Amino acids: CASIPTVNYGYTF.

This clone occurred a few times. The chain employs TRBV7-9 and TRBJ1-2; unclear D gene. Germline CDR1 is SEHNR and CDR2 is FQNEAQ (reference sequence). The V end lost 5 bases, the J end lost 4 bases, and 20 bases lay between the germline ends. The CDR3 covers 16 residues. The CDR3 sequence: CASSQAGSTDAYGYTF. The CDR3 region has the DNA TGTGCCAGCAGCCAGGCGGGCTCCACCGATGCCTATGGCTACACCTTC.